The clone carrying this TCR beta chain was counted ten times or more. Its specificity is not known. TCRdb ran MiXCR on the 5' RACE reads and lists one entry per CDR3 protein. The sample consists of about 200,000 distinct CDR3 sequences, around 6.8% of them appearing once. The source of the sample is a study of identical twins. General study results and limits: The study found that models underestimated out-of-frame TCR alpha sharing in monozygotic twins.

This CDR3 is 13 amino acids long. V trimming: 5 bases; J trimming: 9 bases; junction bases outside the gene matches: 3. From germline, CDR1 is SGHTA and CDR2 FQGNSA. Each donor was a healthy Caucasian. The same data also contributed to another study, on yellow fever vaccine responses in identical twins.

The sample consisted of memory (CD45RO+) T cells sorted from blood. The chain joins TRBV7-2 to TRBJ2-1; the match to TRBD2 covers 11 bases. This receptor was taken from a woman aged 18-29 years in good health. The CDR3 nucleotides read TGTGCCAGCAGCACCACTAGCGGGAGTGAGCAGTTCTTC. It is translated as CASSTTSGSEQFF.